This is a list of T cell receptor beta chains from one sample in a study of early T cells in non-severe SARS-CoV-2 infection. MiXCR, applied by TCRdb to the 5' RACE reads, yields one record per CDR3 protein. The profile shows tens of thousands of distinct CDR3 sequences, roughly 6% of them singletons. The sample comprised whole blood. All receptors derive from an adult who was a healthcare worker with PCR-confirmed SARS-CoV-2 infection or an uninfected control (not recorded which). CDR3s include the opening cysteine and the closing phenylalanine or tryptophan. The order of the fields is CDR3 DNA, CDR3 protein, clone size, V gene, D gene, J gene, CDR3 length. D genes are given only for firm matches. Rows give clone size only sometimes, using once, few, many, or a class for an expanded clone.

TGTGCCAGTGGGGTTTATGAGCAGTTCTTC | CASGVYEQFF | many | TRBV19 | NA | TRBJ2-1 | 10
TGTGCCAGCAGCCCAACCCCAGGGACTAGCGGTAACACCGGGGAGCTGTTTTTT | CASSPTPGTSGNTGELFF | many | TRBV5-6 | TRBD2 | TRBJ2-2 | 18
TGTGCCACCAGTGATTTCCCCCAAGGATCCCATTCAGATACGCAGTATTTT | CATSDFPQGSHSDTQYF | many | TRBV24-1 | NA | TRBJ2-3 | 17
TGTGCCAGTAGTACCCTGACAGGGCGTAGCTCCTACAATGAGCAGTTCTTC | CASSTLTGRSSYNEQFF | few | TRBV19 | TRBD1 | TRBJ2-1 | 17
TGTGCCAGCAGTTATTCCTTAGCGGGGCACCCGAATGAGCAGTTCTTC | CASSYSLAGHPNEQFF | few | TRBV6-2/TRBV6-3 | TRBD2 | TRBJ2-1 | 16
TGTGCCAGTAGTGGTACAGGGGGTCTAATAGGAGCTTTCTTT | CASSGTGGLIGAFF | many | TRBV19 | TRBD1 | TRBJ1-1 | 14
TGCGCCAGCAGCTTGGACGGGACCACCCGCAATGAGCAGTTCTTC | CASSLDGTTRNEQFF | few | TRBV5-1 | NA | TRBJ2-1 | 15
TGTGCCAGCAGCCGACTAGCGGGAGGGATCTCCTACGAGCAGTACTTC | CASSRLAGGISYEQYF | many | TRBV6-5 | TRBD2 | TRBJ2-7 | 16
TGTGCCATCAGTGATTCTAGGGCCGCCCCTTATGGCTACACCTTC | CAISDSRAAPYGYTF | few | TRBV10-3 | NA | TRBJ1-2 | 15
TGTGCCAGCAGCTTAGGAACAGTAGATACGCAGTATTTT | CASSLGTVDTQYF | many | TRBV7-6 | NA | TRBJ2-3 | 13
TGTGCCAGCAGCCTCGGACTCCCCCCAAATCAGCCCCAGCATTTT | CASSLGLPPNQPQHF | many | TRBV6-2/TRBV6-3 | NA | TRBJ1-5 | 15
TGCAGTGCTAGGGGAGGGGCCAATCAGCCCCAGCATTTT | CSARGGANQPQHF | NA | TRBV20-1 | NA | TRBJ1-5 | 13
TGTGCCATCAGTGGGGCTAGCGGGACCCTAAACCTCCTATTCTACAATGAGCAGTTCTTC | CAISGASGTLNLLFYNEQFF | many | TRBV10-3 | TRBD2 | TRBJ2-1 | 20
TGCAGTGCTAGTAGCGGGCGCATCACAGATACGCAGTATTTT | CSASSGRITDTQYF | many | TRBV20-1 | TRBD2 | TRBJ2-3 | 14
TGTGCCAGCTCACCGGACAGGGGAAACTATGGCTACACCTTC | CASSPDRGNYGYTF | many | TRBV18 | TRBD1 | TRBJ1-2 | 14
TGCGCCAGCGGACGACAGGGGGCCGTCTCTGGGGCCAACGTCCTGACTTTC | CASGRQGAVSGANVLTF | many | TRBV5-1 | TRBD1 | TRBJ2-6 | 17